Shown below are 25 T cell receptor beta chains from a single sample sequenced in a study of T cell responses to AZD1222 COVID-19 vaccine. Clones were sequenced by immunoSEQ multiplex PCR, and TCRdb holds only the in-frame ones, with some missing. This sample yields approximately 100,000 clones, of which roughly nine tenths are seen a single time; roughly 5% belongs to the top ten. Specimen: peripheral blood, collected 28 days after the second AZD1222 dose. All receptors come from an adult who received the AZD1222 COVID-19 vaccine.

V usage is TRBV5-4 and J usage is TRBJ2-1; 11 bases match TRBD2. V shed 5 bases and J 2 bases; nucleotides not matched to a gene: 6. Germline V gene sequence: CDR1 SGHNT, CDR2 YYREEE (reference sequence). The CDR3 totals 16 residues. For the CDR3, the DNA is TGTGCCAGCAGTCTAGCGGGGGGCCTTACCTACAATGAGCAGTTCTTC. This encodes CASSLAGGLTYNEQFF.

J is TRBJ2-1 and V is TRBV27; perhaps TRBD1 as D (6 bases). CDR1 is MNHEY and CDR2 is SMNVEV in the germline V gene (reference sequence). Trimming took 0 bases from V and 8 from J, leaving 11 bases between them. The CDR3 totals 14 residues. The CDR3 here is CASSLSPGAHEQFF. The DNA of the CDR3 is TGTGCCAGCAGTTTATCGCCAGGGGCCCATGAGCAGTTCTTC.

This rearrangement joins TRBV9 to TRBJ1-1; perhaps TRBD1 as D (6 bases). With 0 bases removed from V and 1 base from J, the gap between germline ends came to 7 bases. The germline CDR1 and CDR2 sequences are SGDLS and YYNGEE. The CDR3 runs to 14 residues. The CDR3 spells CASSVDRANTEAFF. CDR3 DNA sequence: TGTGCCAGCAGCGTAGACAGGGCGAACACTGAAGCTTTCTTT.

The chain employs TRBV6-5 and TRBJ1-5, with a weak D call TRBD1 (6 bases). Germline loops: CDR1 MNHEY, CDR2 SVGAGI. V was pared by 5 bases and J by 11 bases, with 16 bases between. This CDR3 spans 13 amino acids. CDR3 sequence (DNA): TGTGCCAGCAGTCCCTTCAGGGGTGCAGCCCAGCATTTT. Translating it yields CASSPFRGAAQHF.

The chain combines TRBV28 with TRBJ1-2; 10 bases align to TRBD1. CDR3 length: 15 residues. The germline gives CDR1 MDHEN, CDR2 SYDVKM. J lost 4 bases, V lost 8 bases, and 10 bases had no gene match. In DNA form, the CDR3 reads TGTGCCAGCCCCGGTCCGGGACAGGGGAGCTATGGCTACACCTTC. Its translation: CASPGPGQGSYGYTF.

DNA for the CDR3: TGTGCCAGCAGTTACGCGGGGGGCGTCTACAATGAGCAGTTCTTC. Protein: CASSYAGGVYNEQFF. The chain uses TRBV6-2 or TRBV6-3 and TRBJ2-1; 8 nucleotides line up with TRBD2. Unmatched junction bases numbered 3, after V lost 2 bases and J lost 3 bases. This CDR3 is built from 15 residues. Germline lookup yields CDR1 MNHEY and CDR2 SVGEGT.

This chain joins TRBV6-5 and TRBJ1-6, with D unresolved. V lost 6 bases to trimming and J lost 7 bases, with 13 bases between them. CDR3 length equals 14 residues. Germline V lookup: CDR1 MNHEY, CDR2 SVGAGI. The CDR3 sequence is CASSEILSNSPLHF. The CDR3 region has the DNA TGTGCCAGCAGCGAGATACTTTCGAATTCACCCCTCCACTTT.

The chain joins TRBV5-1 to TRBJ2-6; D not certain. Per germline, CDR1 SGHRS and CDR2 YFSETQ. The CDR3 sequence is 14 residues long. V gave up 4 bases and J gave up 0 bases, with 5 bases separating them. The CDR3 DNA follows: TGCGCCAGCAGCGCTCCCTCTGGGGCCAACGTCCTGACTTTC. Protein sequence: CASSAPSGANVLTF.

The V call is TRBV5-4, the J call TRBJ1-2, with a weak D call TRBD1 (5 bases). The CDR3 runs 14 residues. The ends were cut back, 0 bases at V and 5 bases at J, with 11 bases in the middle. CDR1 is SGHNT, CDR2 YYREEE, per germline (reference sequence). CDR3 amino acids: CASSLGQHVYGYTF. The CDR3 DNA reads as TGTGCCAGCAGCTTGGGACAGCATGTTTATGGCTACACCTTC.

V usage is TRBV9 and J usage is TRBJ1-6; TRBD1 might be the D (5 bases). From germline, CDR1 is SGDLS and CDR2 YYNGEE. V lost 3 bases, J lost 0 bases, and 13 bases lay in between. The CDR3 length is 17 residues. The CDR3, as DNA: TGTGCCAGCAGCGCCGACGGGAGGGGCTCCTATAATTCACCCCTCCACTTT. Amino acid sequence: CASSADGRGSYNSPLHF. Looking up the rest from reference TRBV9 and TRBJ1-6 gives the full variable domain: DSGVTQTPKHLITATGQRVTLRCSPRSGDLSVYWYQQSLDQGLQFLIQYYNGEERAKGNILERFSAQQFPDLHSELNLSSLELGDSALYFCASSADGRGSYNSPLHFGNGTRLTVT.

The chain joins TRBV5-5 to TRBJ2-2; TRBD2 agrees at 10 bases. In germline, CDR1 is SGHKS, CDR2 YYEKEE (reference sequence). Trimming removed 0 bases from V and 3 bases from J; junction bases left unmatched: 8. There are 18 residues in the CDR3. The CDR3 protein is CASSLVASGGPYTGELFF. The DNA of the CDR3 is TGTGCCAGCAGCTTGGTAGCTAGCGGGGGCCCTTACACCGGGGAGCTGTTTTTT.

This clone was observed a single time. This chain joins TRBV19 and TRBJ1-5; tentatively, D is TRBD1 (5 bases). V dropped 3 bases and J dropped 0 bases, with 12 bases sitting between them. The CDR3 has 16 amino acids. Germline V gene data show CDR1 as LNHDA and CDR2 as SQIVND (reference sequence). The DNA of the CDR3 is TGTGCCAGTAGTATGGGTGGGGCAAATAGCAATCAGCCCCAGCATTTT. Translating it yields CASSMGGANSNQPQHF.

The gene calls are TRBV6-5 and TRBJ1-4, with TRBD1 matching 8 bases. The CDR3 totals 14 residues. The trim removed 7 bases at V and 7 bases at J, leaving 8 bases unmatched. Germline loops: CDR1 MNHEY, CDR2 SVGAGI. CDR3 sequence: CASKKGQAAEKLFF. The CDR3 DNA reads as TGTGCCAGCAAAAAGGGACAGGCGGCTGAAAAACTGTTTTTT.

The chain joins TRBV18 to TRBJ1-4, with D possibly matching TRBD1 (6 bases). Germline V CDR1 and CDR2: KGHSH, LQKENI. CDR3 length equals 16 residues. V was clipped by 2 bases and J by 0 bases, with 10 bases between them. DNA of the CDR3: TGTGCCAGCTCACCATTGAGGGGGGCAACTAATGAAAAACTGTTTTTT. Amino acid sequence: CASSPLRGATNEKLFF.

The rearrangement links TRBV28 to TRBJ2-3; D is uncertain. Germline loops: CDR1 MDHEN, CDR2 SYDVKM. CDR3 length: 15 residues. Trimming left V 4 bases short and J 3 bases short, with 14 bases between. The CDR3 DNA reads TGTGCCAGCAGTTCCGGACGGGTGTGGACAGATACGCAGTATTTT. Its translation: CASSSGRVWTDTQYF.

The rearrangement uses TRBV10-3 and TRBJ2-2; D gene ambiguous. Trimming stripped 0 bases from V and 7 bases from J, with 3 bases between. Germline V gene data show CDR1 as ENHRY and CDR2 as SYGVKD. The CDR3 has 12 amino acids. CDR3 region: CAISESFGELFF. CDR3 DNA sequence: TGTGCCATCAGTGAGTCGTTCGGGGAGCTGTTTTTT.

In DNA, the CDR3 is TGTGCCAGTAGTATCGGGGCAGGGGCCATCCTTGTCGAGCAGTACTTC. Amino acid sequence: CASSIGAGAILVEQYF. This sequence joins TRBV19 and TRBJ2-7, with D perhaps TRBD1 (6 bases). This CDR3 region has 16 residues. Germline-derived CDR1 and CDR2 are LNHDA and SQIVND (reference sequence). Trimming stripped 3 bases from V and 6 bases from J, with 21 bases between.

The genes are TRBV7-3 and TRBJ1-5, with D unclear. V lost 5 bases and J 4 bases, leaving 9 bases between the germline ends. Germline-derived CDR1 and CDR2 are SGHTA and FQGTGA. The CDR3 consists of 13 residues. The CDR3 nucleotides read TGTGCCAGCAGCCCTGGGCAGAATCAGCCCCAGCATTTT. Residues: CASSPGQNQPQHF.

V is TRBV6-2 or TRBV6-3 and J is TRBJ2-3, with 7 nucleotides matching TRBD2. V trimming: 6 bases; J trimming: 6 bases; junction bases outside the gene matches: 9. The V gene's germline CDR1 is MNHEY and CDR2 SVGEGT. This CDR3 region has 14 residues. The chain's CDR3 is CASSPRLAGDTQYF. In DNA, the CDR3 is TGTGCCAGCAGCCCGCGACTAGCAGGGGATACGCAGTATTTT.

This clone occurred once. The rearrangement uses TRBV7-2 and TRBJ2-2; 9 bases match TRBD2. V lost 2 bases, J lost 6 bases, and 7 bases stayed unmatched. CDR1 SGHTA and CDR2 FQGNSA come from the germline V gene. The CDR3 covers 16 residues. The CDR3 protein is CASSLRLRGGSGELFF. In nucleotides, the CDR3 is TGTGCCAGCAGCTTACGCTTGCGGGGGGGGTCCGGGGAGCTGTTTTTT.

The V and J genes are TRBV12-3 or TRBV12-4 and TRBJ1-1, with unresolved D. Trimming left V 6 bases short and J 4 bases short, with 9 bases between. The CDR3 extends over 12 amino acids. CDR3 protein: CASSPRATEAFF. The CDR3 DNA reads as TGTGCCAGCAGCCCCCGAGCCACTGAAGCTTTCTTT.

The V gene is TRBV19, the J gene TRBJ1-6, with 7 nucleotides matching TRBD1. V trimming: 5 bases; J trimming: 8 bases; junction bases outside the gene matches: 3. The CDR3 runs to 13 residues. The germline gives CDR1 LNHDA, CDR2 SQIVND (reference sequence). CDR3 amino acids: CASSEGADSPLHF. Here the CDR3 DNA reads TGTGCCAGTAGTGAGGGGGCGGATTCACCCCTCCACTTT.

The rearrangement joins TRBV18 to TRBJ1-1; 7 bases map to TRBD1. J was trimmed by 1 base and V by 0 bases; bases with no gene match: 2. CDR3 size: 15 residues. The germline V gene encodes CDR1 KGHSH and CDR2 LQKENI. The CDR3 is CASSPPSGGNTEAFF. The CDR3 nucleotides read TGTGCCAGCTCACCACCGTCAGGGGGGAACACTGAAGCTTTCTTT.

The genes are TRBV14 and TRBJ1-2; TRBD1 might be the D (6 bases). This CDR3 contains 15 residues. V lost 1 base and J lost 4, with 13 bases in between. Germline lookup yields CDR1 SGHDN and CDR2 FVKESK. CDR3 nucleotide sequence: TGTGCCAGCAGCCAAGGACAGGCACCAAGCTATGGCTACACCTTC. It specifies CASSQGQAPSYGYTF.

J is TRBJ1-4 and V is TRBV19; D is ambiguous. Germline values: CDR1 LNHDA, CDR2 SQIVND (reference sequence). The CDR3 extends over 14 amino acids. Trimming cost V 6 bases and J 8 bases, with 16 bases left between them. CDR3 sequence (DNA): TGTGCCAGTAGCTCCTCCGGACCGGGGGAAAAACTGTTTTTT. Its protein is CASSSSGPGEKLFF.